This TCR beta chain was identified during a study of early T cells in non-severe SARS-CoV-2 infection. About the research overall: From unsorted whole blood, bulk RNA was sequenced, and the chains remained unpaired. General study findings and limits: VDJdb-based annotation leaned toward anti-spike CD8 responses and missed private and CD4 specificities.

Trimming cost V 4 bases and J 5 bases; bases outside gene matches: 13. The CDR3 has 17 amino acids. CDR1 WSHSY and CDR2 SAAADI come from the germline V gene. Individually, cDNA molecules had unique molecular identifiers attached to them. TCRdb redid the calling of the 5' RACE reads with MiXCR, one entry per CDR3 protein. The sample includes under 35,000 distinct CDR3 sequences, over 6.5% seen only once; the top ten take 2.5% to 3%. This clonotype was seen repeatedly, ten times or more. No antigen is known for it. This receptor was taken from an adult who was a healthcare worker with PCR-confirmed SARS-CoV-2 infection or an uninfected control (not recorded which). Specimen: whole blood. The chain couples TRBV10-2 to TRBJ2-1, with TRBD2 matching over 8 bases. CDR3 residues: CASSGASGHDPNNEQFF. The CDR3 DNA follows: TGCGCCAGCAGTGGGGCTAGCGGGCACGACCCTAACAATGAGCAGTTCTTC.